This T cell receptor beta chain stems from a study of CD8 T cells in ankylosing spondylitis. This clonotype was recorded at least ten times. Its antigen is not identified. One entry per CDR3 protein results from TCRdb running MiXCR on the 5' RACE reads. This sample yields some 840,000 distinct CDR3 sequences, of which 12% are seen a single time; roughly 0.51% belongs to the top ten. Study-wide results and limits: Typical of ankylosing spondylitis blood, it appeared, was a TCR beta motif of fewer than 10 highly homologous variants.

V was pared by 4 bases and J by 4 bases, with 12 bases between. The CDR3 is made up of 13 amino acids. The germline CDR1 and CDR2 sequences are DFQATT and SNEGSKA (reference sequence). Input material: blood, either unsorted or a sorted T cell fraction (not recorded which). The chain has TRBV20-1 and TRBJ2-3, with TRBD1 as a possible D gene (6 bases). This clonotype was sampled from a male donor with ankylosing spondylitis. DNA for the CDR3: TGCAGTGCTACCCAAGGGGGTGCAGATACGCAGTATTTT. This encodes CSATQGGADTQYF.